This T cell receptor (beta chain) was sequenced during a study of T cell repertoires in cytomegalovirus infection. Study summary: Both recently identified HLA-C-restricted and well-studied HLA-B-restricted CMV epitopes were used in the study. Matching HLA type, along with CMV infection, was indicated by public TCR beta signatures. Study results and caveats: HLA-C-restricted CMV-specific TCR beta clonotypes prevailed in the ex vivo response.

In the case of this clonotype: Antigen unknown.

V lost 6 bases and J 0 bases, leaving 25 bases between the germline ends. This CDR3 has 19 amino acids. CDR1 is MNHNY, CDR2 SVGAGI, per germline (reference sequence). A single record per CDR3 protein comes from TCRdb applying MiXCR to the reads. The repertoire holds some 940,000 distinct CDR3 sequences, with 25% to 40% as singletons. The source was cultured CD8+ T cells from PBMCs, collected from culture after CMV antigen stimulation. This rearrangement joins TRBV6-6 to TRBJ2-3; the D gene is possibly TRBD1 (5 bases). This TCR was recovered from a human donor in good health (CMV status not recorded). Some clones in this sample may be carry-over from other donors' samples. The CDR3 region has the DNA TGTGCCAGCAGCCTACAACCCGGTGGTGGGGCCCCTAGCACAGATACGCAGTATTTT. This gives the protein CASSLQPGGGAPSTDTQYF.